This T cell receptor (beta chain) comes out of a study of cytomegalovirus exposure and HLA in healthy donors. Whole-study results and caveats: Donor immune exposure was known only as CMV serostatus. Earlier analysis looked at TCR beta V segments, and most were productive about 87% or about 30% of the time. Later analysis identified a missense DCLRE1C variant that was linked to TCR beta V- and J-gene trimming.

PCR primers comprised 60 Vbeta and 13 Jbeta primers. As originally analysed: Later work found approximately 87 million unique TCR beta chains, with around 10 million shared. Generated by immunoSEQ multiplex PCR, the TCRdb table keeps only in-frame clones and is missing some. That table supplies the V and J calls and clone size; D and trimming were determined from the DNA. The table includes more than 80,000 clones, more than 65% detected once. Of note for this clone: Its antigen is as yet unknown.

V lost 6 bases to trimming and J lost 1 base, with 7 bases between them. The germline CDR1 and CDR2 sequences are SEHNR and FQNEAQ (reference sequence). CDR3 length equals 12 residues. The V gene is TRBV7-9, the J gene TRBJ2-7, with D possibly TRBD2 on 6 matching bases. Sequencing input: PBMCs. The sequence was obtained from a human donor in good health. This CDR3 reads CASREGSYEQYF. The CDR3 DNA reads as TGTGCCAGCAGGGAGGGATCCTACGAGCAGTACTTC.